This entry lists 26 T cell receptor beta chains sequenced from one sample in a study of T cell changes during pregnancy in multiple sclerosis. Produced via immunoSEQ multiplex PCR; TCRdb's table is partial and in-frame only. Seen here are about 16,000 clones, 95% to 96% observed once, and the top ten hold 0.89%. The material sequenced was peripheral blood, taken in the third trimester of pregnancy. These receptor sequences come from a female donor with multiple sclerosis, enrolled in a pregnancy study.

The rearrangement joins TRBV7-3 to TRBJ1-1; D gene ambiguous. The germline V and J ends were trimmed by 5 bases and 3 bases, with 16 bases remaining between them. The CDR3 consists of 15 residues. The V gene's germline CDR1 is SGHTA and CDR2 FQGTGA. This CDR3 is CASSAFIKPDTEAFF. CDR3 DNA sequence: TGTGCCAGCAGCGCCTTTATCAAGCCCGACACTGAAGCTTTCTTT.

The genes are TRBV20-1 and TRBJ2-7, with D unclear. Looked up from germline, CDR1 is DFQATT and CDR2 is SNEGSKA (reference sequence). Deletions cut 5 bases from V and 5 bases from J, with 7 bases between. The CDR3 covers 10 residues. The CDR3 here is CSAAFNEQYF. The CDR3 DNA reads as TGCAGTGCTGCGTTCAACGAGCAGTACTTC.

The chain is built from TRBV4-3 and TRBJ2-3; 8 nucleotides align to TRBD1. The CDR3 is 15 residues long. CDR1 and CDR2 from the germline V gene are LGHNA and YSLEER. Trimming removed 1 base from V and 2 bases from J; junction bases left unmatched: 2. DNA of the CDR3: TGCGCCAGCAGCCAAGGACAGGGGCCCACAGATACGCAGTATTTT. Amino acid sequence: CASSQGQGPTDTQYF.

The chain recombines TRBV15 with TRBJ2-7; D perhaps matches TRBD1 (7 bases). Trimming removed 0 bases at V and 12 bases at J, with 21 bases between. Germline V gene sequence: CDR1 LNHNV, CDR2 YYDKDF (reference sequence). This CDR3 region has 15 residues. The CDR3: CATSRDGQGGLPRYF. The CDR3 DNA reads as TGTGCCACCAGCAGAGATGGCCAGGGGGGCCTACCCAGGTACTTC.

The V and J genes are TRBV5-1 and TRBJ1-4, with a tentative D call TRBD1 (6 bases). CDR1 is SGHRS, CDR2 YFSETQ, per germline. The CDR3 is made up of 14 amino acids. Trimming removed 5 bases at V and 5 bases at J, with 13 bases between. For the CDR3, the DNA is TGCGCCAGCAGGACGCGGGGGGGCAATGAAAAACTGTTTTTT. As protein: CASRTRGGNEKLFF. Combining the CDR3 with reference TRBV5-1 and TRBJ1-4 gives the whole variable domain KAGVTQTPRYLIKTRGQQVTLSCSPISGHRSVSWYQQTPGQGLQFLFEYFSETQRNKGNFPGRFSGRQFSNSRSEMNVSTLELGDSALYLCASRTRGGNEKLFFGSGTQLSVL.

This rearrangement joins TRBV5-3 to TRBJ2-5; unclear D gene. TRBV5-3 is an ORF, with its function uncertain. The V end lost 6 bases, the J end lost 7 bases, and 10 bases lay between the germline ends. The CDR3 sequence is 11 residues long. The CDR3: CARTFVWTQYF. The CDR3 region has the DNA TGTGCCAGAACCTTCGTTTGGACCCAGTACTTC.

This chain links TRBV6-6 with TRBJ2-2, with D possibly matching TRBD2 (5 bases). The V gene lost 7 bases and the J gene lost 3 bases, with 15 bases spanning the gap. Germline loops: CDR1 MNHNY, CDR2 SVGAGI (reference sequence). The CDR3 extends over 15 amino acids. CDR3 loop: CASKYAGVYTGELFF. CDR3 DNA sequence: TGTGCCAGCAAATACGCGGGTGTGTACACCGGGGAGCTGTTTTTT.

This chain joins TRBV9 and TRBJ2-7, with 9 nucleotides matching TRBD1. The CDR3 extends over 16 amino acids. After removal of 3 bases from V and 4 bases from J, the junction contained 11 bases not matched to a gene. The germline CDR1 and CDR2 sequences are SGDLS and YYNGEE. In DNA form, the CDR3 reads TGTGCCAGCAGCGAAACAGGGGGCGTGGGCTCTTACGAGCAGTACTTC. Translation gives CASSETGGVGSYEQYF.

The gene calls are TRBV7-6 and TRBJ2-5, with 11 nucleotides matching TRBD2. There are 17 residues in the CDR3. J lost 5 bases, V lost 5 bases, and 13 bases had no gene match. Germline CDR1 and CDR2: SGHVS and FNYEAQ. The CDR3 coding sequence is TGTGCCAGCAGCCGACAGAGAACTAGCGGGAGCGATGAGACCCAGTACTTC. This encodes CASSRQRTSGSDETQYF.

CDR3 amino acids: CASSPGQGVLAYEQYF. The CDR3 DNA follows: TGTGCCAGCTCACCGGGACAGGGGGTTTTAGCTTACGAGCAGTACTTC. The V call is TRBV18, the J call TRBJ2-7, with 11 bases that match TRBD1. The trim removed 3 bases at V and 4 bases at J, leaving 8 bases unmatched. This CDR3 spans 16 amino acids. Germline values: CDR1 KGHSH, CDR2 LQKENI.

This clone came up once. The chain carries TRBV19 and TRBJ1-1; D is unresolved. Looked up from germline, CDR1 is LNHDA and CDR2 is SQIVND (reference sequence). The CDR3 covers 14 residues. The V end was cut by 3 bases, the J end by 3 bases, with 11 bases between. CDR3 nucleotide sequence: TGTGCCAGTAGTATTCACGCACTACACACTGAAGCTTTCTTT. As protein: CASSIHALHTEAFF.

The J gene is TRBJ2-3, the V gene TRBV15; D may be TRBD2 (6 bases). This CDR3 has 15 amino acids. Germline-derived CDR1 and CDR2 are LNHNV and YYDKDF (reference sequence). V dropped 3 bases and J dropped 2 bases, with 12 bases sitting between them. The CDR3 sequence is CATSSWDSNTDTQYF. CDR3 nucleotide sequence: TGTGCCACCAGCAGTTGGGACTCCAACACAGATACGCAGTATTTT. The variable domain in full, completed from reference TRBV15 and TRBJ2-3, reads DAMVIQNPRYQVTQFGKPVTLSCSQTLNHNVMYWYQQKSSQAPKLLFHYYDKDFNNEADTPDNFQSRRPNTSFCFLDIRSPGLGDTAMYLCATSSWDSNTDTQYFGPGTRLTVL.

The V call is TRBV7-8, the J call TRBJ1-1; 12 bases map to TRBD1. From germline, CDR1 is SGHVS and CDR2 FQNEAQ. The J segment lost 8 bases and the V segment lost 4 bases, leaving 5 bases of the junction unmatched. The CDR3 totals 14 residues. CDR3 residues: CASSYRDRGREAFF. As DNA, the CDR3 is TGTGCCAGCAGCTACCGGGACAGGGGGCGAGAAGCTTTCTTT.

The genes are TRBV6-6 and TRBJ1-5; TRBD1 matches at 8 bases. The CDR3 extends over 14 amino acids. The V and J ends lost 6 bases and 7 bases, in that order; junction bases with no gene match: 8. Germline lookup yields CDR1 MNHNY and CDR2 SVGAGI (reference sequence). Here the CDR3 DNA reads TGTGCCAGCAGGCCCAGGGGGCCAAGCCAGCCCCAGCATTTT. This translates into CASRPRGPSQPQHF.

This rearrangement joins TRBV7-6 to TRBJ1-4; 7 bases agree with TRBD1. Looked up from germline, CDR1 is SGHVS and CDR2 is FNYEAQ. There are 14 residues in the CDR3. After removal of 5 bases from V and 7 bases from J, the junction contained 7 bases not matched to a gene. CDR3 sequence: CASSPTRTGEKLFF. The CDR3 DNA reads as TGTGCCAGCAGCCCCACTCGGACAGGTGAAAAACTGTTTTTT.

The chain joins TRBV28 to TRBJ2-1, with 9 bases lining up with TRBD2. CDR3 length: 20 residues. Germline values: CDR1 MDHEN, CDR2 SYDVKM. Losses at the gene ends were 5 bases for V and 3 bases for J; bases not matched to a gene: 20. This chain's CDR3 is CASSQLNLQGGRANYNEQFF. CDR3 in DNA: TGTGCCAGCAGTCAACTCAACTTGCAGGGCGGGAGGGCCAACTACAATGAGCAGTTCTTC.

V usage is TRBV5-4 and J usage is TRBJ2-7; possibly TRBD1 for D (5 bases). The CDR3 contains 12 residues. Trimming shortened V by 2 bases and J by 4 bases, and 7 bases separated the two germline ends. In germline, CDR1 is SGHNT, CDR2 YYREEE (reference sequence). CDR3 coding DNA: TGTGCCAGCAGCTTTCAGGGTTACGAGCAGTACTTC. Its translation: CASSFQGYEQYF. Full variable domain (rest looked up from reference TRBV5-4 and TRBJ2-7): ETGVTQSPTHLIKTRGQQVTLRCSSQSGHNTVSWYQQALGQGPQFIFQYYREEENGRGNFPPRFSGLQFPNYSSELNVNALELDDSALYLCASSFQGYEQYFGPGTRLTVT.

In this sample, this clone turned up once. V and J are TRBV7-9 and TRBJ2-1; TRBD2 aligns across 9 bases. J lost 5 bases, V lost 4 bases, and 12 bases had no gene match. The CDR3 contains 17 residues. Germline V lookup: CDR1 SEHNR, CDR2 FQNEAQ (reference sequence). CDR3 in amino acids: CASSSSIAGVANNEQFF. CDR3 sequence (DNA): TGTGCCAGCAGCTCCTCCATAGCGGGAGTAGCAAACAATGAGCAGTTCTTC.

The chain recombines TRBV10-3 with TRBJ2-1; 10 bases fit TRBD1. Germline V gene lookup returns CDR1 ENHRY and CDR2 SYGVKD. After removal of 10 bases from V and 1 base from J, the junction contained 4 bases not matched to a gene. CDR3 length equals 14 residues. The CDR3 DNA follows: TGTGCCACCGGGGGACAGGGGTCCTACAATGAGCAGTTCTTC. This translates into CATGGQGSYNEQFF.

The CDR3 nucleotides read TGTGCCAGCTCACCTGCAGGACACAACTATGGCTACACCTTC. As protein: CASSPAGHNYGYTF. This chain joins TRBV18 and TRBJ1-2, with a possible D match to TRBD1 (5 bases). The germline gives CDR1 KGHSH, CDR2 LQKENI. Trimming took 3 bases from V and 2 from J, leaving 10 bases between them. This CDR3 has 14 residues.

This clone was seen once. The chain links TRBV12-5 to TRBJ2-2; 7 positions agree with TRBD2. J gave up 4 bases and V 3 bases, and 5 bases lay outside the gene matches. This CDR3 contains 15 residues. Germline V CDR1 and CDR2: LGHNT, FRNRAP. The CDR3 region is CASGFLSGGTGELFF. The DNA for the CDR3 is TGTGCTAGTGGTTTCCTGTCGGGGGGCACCGGGGAGCTGTTTTTT. Using reference TRBV12-5 and TRBJ2-2 for the parts outside the CDR3, the full variable domain is DARVTQTPRHKVTEMGQEVTMRCQPILGHNTVFWYRQTMMQGLELLAYFRNRAPLDDSGMPKDRFSAEMPDATLATLKIQPSEPRDSAVYFCASGFLSGGTGELFFGEGSRLTVL.

This chain uses TRBV10-3 with TRBJ1-6; TRBD1 might be the D (5 bases). CDR1 is ENHRY, CDR2 SYGVKD, per germline. The CDR3 has 13 amino acids. V lost 10 bases and J lost 6, with 13 bases in between. CDR3 residues: CATQGTANSPLHF. The CDR3 nucleotides read TGTGCCACTCAAGGGACTGCTAATTCACCCCTCCACTTT.

The chain uses TRBV9 and TRBJ1-3; 7 bases match TRBD1. The V gene's germline CDR1 is SGDLS and CDR2 YYNGEE. The CDR3 is 15 amino acids. The V gene end was trimmed by 2 bases and the J gene end by 1 base; junction bases not matched to a gene: 3. The CDR3 DNA reads TGTGCCAGCAGCGTCACAGGGGCATCTGGAAACACCATATATTTT. The encoded protein is CASSVTGASGNTIYF.

The J gene is TRBJ2-2, the V gene TRBV30; D is unclear. The V end lost 0 bases, the J end lost 5 bases, and 13 bases lay between the germline ends. The CDR3 consists of 15 residues. Germline V lookup: CDR1 GTSNPN, CDR2 SVGIG (reference sequence). The CDR3 spells CAWSVLPTGTGELFF. CDR3 DNA sequence: TGTGCCTGGAGTGTACTCCCGACCGGGACCGGGGAGCTGTTTTTT.

This chain connects TRBV25-1 to TRBJ1-1; 12 nucleotides agree with TRBD1. The V gene's germline CDR1 is MGHDK and CDR2 SYGVNS. The CDR3 is 13 residues long. With 10 bases clipped from V and 7 bases from J, the junction kept 7 bases outside the gene matches. CDR3 region: CATRDRGQGEAFF. CDR3 DNA sequence: TGTGCCACCCGGGACAGGGGGCAAGGTGAAGCTTTCTTT.

This rearrangement joins TRBV12-5 to TRBJ1-1; TRBD1 matches at 9 bases. The CDR3 covers 15 residues. The germline gives CDR1 LGHNT, CDR2 FRNRAP. V lost 5 bases, J lost 5 bases, and 9 bases stayed unmatched. The CDR3: CASGISHRGRTEAFF. The CDR3 nucleotides read TGTGCTAGTGGTATAAGTCACAGGGGGCGGACTGAAGCTTTCTTT.